This T cell receptor (beta chain) was sequenced for a study of shared clonotypes between healthy human individuals (dated by TCRdb to 2018 to 2021). About the study as a whole: The cohort comprised a couple of women and a few men aged 18 to 49 years. Leukapheresis yielded between about 0.94 and 9 billion PBMCs per donor. To estimate repertoire size and how much clonotypes are shared between individuals, the study performed deep sequencing of blood TCR repertoires from a handful of healthy adults. To increase sequencing depth and limit assay-specific biases, TCR repertoire library preparation and sequencing were carried out by different laboratories using diverse techniques. For each donor, three plates each were used for CD4 naive and CD4 memory, two plates were used for CD8 naive, and one plate was used for CD8 memory. What the authors observed across the whole study: Sampling was restricted to blood, and TCR repertoires in tissue are likely to differ from TCR repertoires in blood. Pairwise subsampling indicated that sequencing depth was expected to affect the degree of clonotype sharing among donors. Approximately 5% of naive CD4, more than 3% of naive CD8, around 2.3% of memory CD4, and around 0.4% of memory CD8 clonotypes were shared across four donors. Compared with non-shared clonotypes, the clonotypes found in all four sorted-subset donors had higher generation probabilities. Larger estimated clonotype richness was generally found for naive subsets than for memory subsets. Even with the large sequencing depth, rarefaction of the sorted-subset datasets indicated that sequencing was incomplete. Because the study included a small number of donors, the genetic and exposure-history diversity represented was limited.

From its cysteine to its phenylalanine, the CDR3 spans 12 amino acids. Of all the DNA, just the CDR3 is kept, 36 bases in frame from base 1. CDR1 and CDR2, looked up from the germline V gene (reference sequence), are GTSNPN and SVGIG. TCR CDR3 regions were amplified from genomic DNA by multiplex PCR using the deep immunoSEQ assay. Extracted genomic DNA from each cell subset was spread evenly across all wells of several immunoSEQ 96-well plates, with each plate serving as a replicate. For sorted subsets, approximately 0.2 ug of genomic DNA, equivalent to some 30,000 T cell genomes, went into each replicate PCR. Purified libraries were quantified with a Qubit 3.0 fluorometer, sized on a Bioanalyzer 2100, and re-quantified with the KAPA Library Quantification kit. Every immunoSEQ 96-well plate was sequenced on a separate single-read 150-cycle Illumina NextSeq 550 flow cell. The study's processing was this. The immunoSEQ output contained only junctional sequences without quality scores, so filtering could not match that applied to full-length reads. Sequences were annotated with PyIR, a Python wrapper for IgBLAST v1.9, and V/J genes and CDR3 were assigned using IMGT germline references. Reads were removed for weak V/J assignments (E-value above 1e-6), missing CDR3, stop codons, out-of-frame junctions, or ambiguous translated residues. A V3J clonotype was defined by an identical inferred V gene, J gene, and CDR3 amino acid sequence. The percentage overlap between two repertoires was calculated by dividing the number of shared unique clonotypes by the size of the smaller repertoire. RTK rarefaction, the Chao1 estimator, and Recon v2.1 estimates of unobserved clonotypes were used to assess repertoire richness. Generation probabilities were computed with OLGA for all TCRbeta clonotypes obtained by the gDNA method from four donors. Entries here come from immuneACCESS through TCRdb and include only in-frame sequences with V and J called. Some clones fail to appear in such tables; in the studies checked, an unresolved V gene covers under half of the shortfall, and the cause of the remainder is unknown. V and J calls and clone size follow that table, whereas D and trimming were derived from the DNA. This sample is represented by 2.3 million or so clones; more than 80% of them were singletons. Clones ranked in the top ten supply about 0.39% of the sample.

The donors were healthy, HIV-negative adults who had no recently reported acute infections or vaccinations. All donors were Caucasian adults living in Nashville, Tennessee, USA. CD4+ T cells were enriched through magnetic negative selection, after which naive cells were positively selected on CD45RA and the remaining negative fraction served as the memory subset. Blood was obtained by leukapheresis, after which PBMCs were separated by Ficoll-Histopaque density gradient centrifugation and cryopreserved in liquid nitrogen vapor phase. Analytical flow cytometry was used to check the purity and quantity of every magnetically sorted T cell population. Each sorted fraction had its genomic DNA isolated and then quantified by UV absorbance on a Nanodrop 2000c. As for this clone: Its binding antigen is unknown. There are no base qualities to consult, and no much larger clone falls within one base.

Input material: naive CD4+ T cells from PBMCs. The sample's cell subset or site, from its label and the paper: CD45RA+ positively selected. This sequence uses TRBV30 and TRBJ2-5, with the identity of the D gene unclear. The receptor was isolated from a man in his late teens or twenties in good health. Some clones in this sample may be carry-over from other donors' samples. The DNA sequence is as follows: TGTGCTGTCCGACCGTACCAAGAGACCCAGTACTTC. This sequence encodes CAVRPYQETQYF.